One and the same sample provided the 28 T cell receptor beta chains below, sequenced in a study of post-analysis software for immune sequencing data. General study findings and limits: Five or six TRBV segments were significantly more frequent in patients than in controls. TRBV5-6, TRBV5-1 and TRBV20-1 were among these segments.

Unique molecular identifiers were present in the TCR beta cDNA libraries. TCRdb reprocessed the PCR reads with MiXCR, giving one entry per CDR3 protein. In the table there are 820,000 or so distinct CDR3 sequences, roughly half of which are singletons. Their cognate antigens are unknown. The sequencing sample was made of blood. The receptors originated from a girl between 10 and 17 years old with multiple sclerosis.

J is TRBJ2-1 and V is TRBV5-1; D not certain. CDR1 and CDR2 from the germline V gene are SGHRS and YFSETQ. The CDR3 is 15 residues long. The V end lost 0 bases, the J end lost 1 base, and 8 bases lay between the germline ends. CDR3 coding DNA: TGCGCCAGCAGCTTGGACGGCCCATCCTACAATGAGCAGTTCTTC. Residues: CASSLDGPSYNEQFF.

The gene calls are TRBV12-3 or TRBV12-4 and TRBJ2-3; D may be TRBD2 (7 bases). The CDR3 is made up of 13 amino acids. Trimming removed 7 bases at V and 5 bases at J, with 13 bases between. The CDR3 DNA sequence: TGTGCCAGCACTAGGGGGGGAGGAGATACGCAGTATTTT. It specifies CASTRGGGDTQYF.

This clonotype was counted between two and nine times. The chain joins TRBV20-1 to TRBJ2-4; D is ambiguous. The CDR3 contains 11 residues. Trimming left V 1 base short and J 9 bases short, with 7 bases between. Germline CDR1 is DFQATT and CDR2 is SNEGSKA (reference sequence). The CDR3, as DNA: TGCAGTGCTAGAGGCAACGGCATTCAGTACTTC. This encodes CSARGNGIQYF.

This clonotype was found a few times. The chain employs TRBV3-1 and TRBJ2-1, with D unresolved. The germline gives CDR1 LGHDT, CDR2 YNNKEL (reference sequence). The CDR3 extends over 16 amino acids. V lost 4 bases and J 6 bases, leaving 19 bases between the germline ends. The CDR3 sequence is CASSPIGGRSGNEQFF. CDR3 in DNA: TGTGCCAGCAGCCCTATAGGTGGTAGGTCGGGCAATGAGCAGTTCTTC.

The sample holds a few counts of this clonotype. This chain uses TRBV12-3 or TRBV12-4 with TRBJ2-7; the D gene is possibly TRBD1 (5 bases). The CDR3 is 15 residues long. Trimming left V 0 bases short and J 0 bases short, with 9 bases between. CDR3 residues: CASSLAGVISYEQYF. For the CDR3, the DNA is TGTGCCAGCAGTTTAGCAGGGGTGATCTCCTACGAGCAGTACTTC.

The V and J genes are TRBV29-1 and TRBJ2-1, with 11 bases matching TRBD2. Germline values: CDR1 SQVTM, CDR2 ANQGSEA. This CDR3 is built from 18 residues. V dropped 1 base and J dropped 0; count of bases not matched to a gene: 8. DNA for the CDR3: TGCAGCGTTGAAGGTCGGCTAGCGGGGGGAAGCTCCTACAATGAGCAGTTCTTC. It yields the protein CSVEGRLAGGSSYNEQFF.

The genes are TRBV5-1 and TRBJ2-5, with unresolved D. Germline CDR1 and CDR2: SGHRS and YFSETQ. V gave up 1 base and J gave up 3 bases, with 10 bases separating them. The CDR3 is 14 residues long. The DNA for the CDR3 is TGCGCCAGCAGCTTGAACAGACCTGAAGAGACCCAGTACTTC. Translating it yields CASSLNRPEETQYF.

The rearrangement uses TRBV6-5 and TRBJ2-7; possible D gene TRBD2, 6 bases. This CDR3 is built from 13 residues. V was trimmed by 0 bases and J by 5 bases, leaving 8 bases between them. The germline V gene encodes CDR1 MNHEY and CDR2 SVGAGI. The CDR3, as DNA: TGTGCCAGCAGTTACTCATGGGGGGACGAGCAGTACTTC. Encoded protein: CASSYSWGDEQYF.

The chain joins TRBV2 to TRBJ2-4; D is undetermined. The J call may be mistaken, given a closer DNA end match to TRBJ2-7. The CDR3 runs 14 residues. Germline lookup yields CDR1 SNHLY and CDR2 FYNNEI. CDR3 loop: CASSDTRPGYEQYF. The CDR3 bases are TGTGCCAGCAGTGATACACGACCGGGCTACGAGCAGTACTTC.

This chain joins TRBV29-1 and TRBJ2-1; TRBD2 agrees at 12 bases. J gave up 4 bases and V 5 bases, and 9 bases lay outside the gene matches. The CDR3 is 16 residues long. In germline, CDR1 is SQVTM, CDR2 ANQGSEA. CDR3 DNA sequence: TGCAGCGTTCCGGGACTAGCGGGCTCCGTGTACAATGAGCAGTTCTTC. Translation gives CSVPGLAGSVYNEQFF.

The genes are TRBV11-2 and TRBJ2-5, with 10 bases lining up with TRBD2. The germline CDR1 and CDR2 sequences are SGHAT and FQNNGV. The V gene end was trimmed by 5 bases and the J gene end by 3 bases; junction bases not matched to a gene: 9. The CDR3 totals 16 residues. The CDR3 nucleotides are TGTGCCAGCAGCGTGGGGTGGCTAGCGGGGGAAGAGACCCAGTACTTC. Amino acids: CASSVGWLAGEETQYF.

This clonotype was observed a few times. The genes are TRBV12-3 or TRBV12-4 and TRBJ2-7; the match to TRBD1 covers 7 bases. This CDR3 contains 13 residues. Germline trimming cut 6 bases from V and 2 bases from J; bases unmatched to any gene: 4. The CDR3 nucleotides are TGTGCCAGCAGACGGACAGGCACCTACGAGCAGTACTTC. This gives the protein CASRRTGTYEQYF.

CDR3 in DNA: TGTGCCAGCAGCTACCCTCGAATTAGAAAAGAGACCCAGTACTTC. Translated, it gives CASSYPRIRKETQYF. The V call is TRBV7-2, the J call TRBJ2-5; the D is unclear. Trimming removed 4 bases from V and 3 bases from J, with 15 bases in between. The CDR3 length is 15 residues. The germline CDR1 and CDR2 sequences are SGHTA and FQGNSA.

The chain carries TRBV5-5 and TRBJ2-3; unclear D gene. The CDR3 contains 13 residues. The V end lost 6 bases, the J end lost 0 bases, and 8 bases lay between the germline ends. In germline, CDR1 is SGHKS, CDR2 YYEKEE (reference sequence). The CDR3 is CASILTSTDTQYF. In DNA form, the CDR3 reads TGTGCCAGCATACTGACTAGCACAGATACGCAGTATTTT. The full variable domain, completed using reference TRBV5-5 and TRBJ2-3, is DAGVTQSPTHLIKTRGQQVTLRCSPISGHKSVSWYQQVLGQGPQFIFQYYEKEERGRGNFPDRFSARQFPNYSSELNVNALLLGDSALYLCASILTSTDTQYFGPGTRLTVL.

This clonotype was recorded once. This sequence joins TRBV7-6 and TRBJ2-1; perhaps TRBD2 as D (6 bases). The germline V gene encodes CDR1 SGHVS and CDR2 FNYEAQ. Trimming took 6 bases from V and 3 from J, leaving 15 bases between them. The CDR3 runs to 15 residues. Here the CDR3 DNA reads TGTGCCAGCAGGGCGGGACCCCCGGGCTACAATGAGCAGTTCTTC. This translates into CASRAGPPGYNEQFF.

This chain joins TRBV7-3 and TRBJ2-7, with a weak D call TRBD1 (6 bases). Germline-derived CDR1 and CDR2 are SGHTA and FQGTGA. The CDR3 loop spans 15 amino acids. Trimming stripped 2 bases from V and 2 bases from J, with 13 bases between. Written as DNA, the CDR3 is TGTGCCAGCAGCTTACTCCAGGGGCCTGCCTACGAGCAGTACTTC. Protein sequence: CASSLLQGPAYEQYF.

This clonotype was seen just once. The J gene is TRBJ1-2, the V gene TRBV7-2; 8 bases are shared with TRBD1. V gave up 5 bases and J gave up 4 bases; unmatched junction bases: 9. The CDR3 consists of 15 residues. The germline V gene has CDR1 SGHTA and CDR2 FQGNSA. CDR3 sequence: CASSQGQGQSYGYTF. The DNA of the CDR3 is TGTGCCAGCAGCCAAGGACAGGGCCAGAGCTATGGCTACACCTTC.

The V and J genes are TRBV5-1 and TRBJ2-3; perhaps TRBD2 as D (5 bases). V lost 1 base to trimming and J lost 4 bases, with 10 bases between them. Germline CDR1 reads SGHRS; CDR2 reads YFSETQ. The CDR3 sequence is 14 residues long. The CDR3 spells CASSLTVSADTQYF. DNA for the CDR3: TGCGCCAGCAGCTTGACTGTTAGCGCAGATACGCAGTATTTT.

This sequence joins TRBV24-1 and TRBJ2-3; 7 bases map to TRBD1. This CDR3 region has 13 residues. V was pared by 3 bases and J by 8 bases, with 4 bases of the junction left unmatched. Germline-derived CDR1 and CDR2 are KGHDR and SFDVKD. CDR3 nucleotides: TGTGCCACCAGTGATGTGGGACAGACTACGCAGTATTTT. Its protein is CATSDVGQTTQYF.

The chain carries TRBV5-6 and TRBJ2-5; D is uncertain. Trimming took off 3 bases at V and 1 base at J, with 13 bases between the two ends. Germline-derived CDR1 and CDR2 are SGHDT and YYEEEE. The length of the CDR3 is 15 residues. CDR3 nucleotides: TGTGCCAGCAGCTCCCGCGGCGGTTTCCAAGAGACCCAGTACTTC. Translating gives CASSSRGGFQETQYF.

The chain has TRBV3-1 and TRBJ2-5; no clear D. This CDR3 contains 14 residues. Between the trimmed V and J ends, which lost 3 bases and 1 base, there was a span of 9 bases. CDR1 LGHDT and CDR2 YNNKEL come from the germline V gene (reference sequence). The CDR3 DNA sequence: TGTGCCAGCAGCCAGTGGCTGACCCAAGAGACCCAGTACTTC. This codes for CASSQWLTQETQYF.

This clonotype was detected only a few times. The chain recombines TRBV7-9 with TRBJ2-1; 13 bases agree with TRBD2. V lost 3 bases and J lost 2; bases outside the gene matches: 1. This CDR3 has 16 amino acids. CDR1 is SEHNR, CDR2 FQNEAQ, per germline (reference sequence). CDR3 region: CASSFTSGRAYNEQFF. CDR3 nucleotides: TGTGCCAGCAGCTTCACTAGCGGGAGGGCCTACAATGAGCAGTTCTTC.

The chain recombines TRBV12-3 or TRBV12-4 with TRBJ1-2, with D possibly being TRBD1 (6 bases). V shed 6 bases and J shed 7 bases, with 18 bases lying between them. This CDR3 has 14 amino acids. The CDR3, as DNA: TGTGCCAGCAGGTTAAACAGGGATTTAGGTGGCTACACCTTC. Its protein product is CASRLNRDLGGYTF.

The rearrangement joins TRBV21-1 to TRBJ2-7. TRBV21-1 has pseudogene status. CDR3 length: 14 residues. The CDR3 sequence: CASPAFQEPYEQYF. The CDR3 DNA follows: TGTGCCAGCCCGGCTTTTCAGGAGCCCTACGAGCAGTACTTC.

The chain couples TRBV5-4 to TRBJ2-4; D possibly corresponds to TRBD2 (5 bases). Germline V gene lookup returns CDR1 SGHNT and CDR2 YYREEE (reference sequence). Trimming pared 4 bases from V and 3 bases from J, leaving 8 bases between. The CDR3 extends over 13 amino acids. CDR3 region: CASSVAGKNIQYF. As DNA, the CDR3 is TGTGCCAGCAGCGTGGCGGGCAAAAACATTCAGTACTTC. Complete variable domain (other parts from reference TRBV5-4 and TRBJ2-4): ETGVTQSPTHLIKTRGQQVTLRCSSQSGHNTVSWYQQALGQGPQFIFQYYREEENGRGNFPPRFSGLQFPNYSSELNVNALELDDSALYLCASSVAGKNIQYFGAGTRLSVL.

The chain uses TRBV3-1 and TRBJ2-3; tentative D call: TRBD2 (5 bases). CDR1 is LGHDT, CDR2 YNNKEL, per germline (reference sequence). V lost 4 bases and J lost 5, with 7 bases in between. There are 12 residues in the CDR3. CDR3 sequence (DNA): TGTGCCAGCAGCCGGGCGGGAGATACGCAGTATTTT. Amino acids: CASSRAGDTQYF.

V and J are TRBV20-1 and TRBJ1-2, with D unclear. The CDR3 has 13 amino acids. V shed 3 bases and J shed 0 bases, with 8 bases lying between them. Per the germline V gene, CDR1 is DFQATT and CDR2 is SNEGSKA (reference sequence). DNA of the CDR3: TGCAGTGCTAGTGACGTATCTAACTATGGCTACACCTTC. Translation gives CSASDVSNYGYTF.

The chain carries TRBV29-1 and TRBJ2-7, with D tentatively TRBD1 (6 bases). V was trimmed by 7 bases and J by 3 bases, leaving 19 bases between them. The CDR3 covers 14 residues. The germline V gene encodes CDR1 SQVTM and CDR2 ANQGSEA. The CDR3: CSGGPGRGYYEQYF. In DNA, the CDR3 is TGCAGCGGGGGACCTGGCAGGGGATACTACGAGCAGTACTTC.